These 20 T cell receptor beta chains were all obtained from the same sample, sequenced in a study of shared clonotypes between healthy human individuals. Assay: immunoSEQ multiplex PCR; the TCRdb copy retains only in-frame clones and omits some. The sample holds hundreds of thousands of clones, about three quarters seen once. Sequenced: memory CD4+ T cells sorted from blood. Subset noted: CD45RA-negative fraction. The receptors stem from a woman under 40 in good health.

This clone was picked up a small number of times. The genes are TRBV2 and TRBJ2-7; D gene uncertain. The CDR3 extends over 11 amino acids. Between the trimmed V and J ends, which lost 9 bases and 4 bases, there was a span of 10 bases. The V gene's germline CDR1 is SNHLY and CDR2 FYNNEI. The CDR3, as DNA: TGTGCCAGTACGTGGTCTTACGAGCAGTACTTC. It specifies CASTWSYEQYF.

V gene TRBV7-9 combines with J gene TRBJ2-3; D not certain. CDR3 length equals 14 residues. V lost 3 bases, J lost 6 bases, and 13 bases lay in between. CDR1 and CDR2 (germline): SEHNR, FQNEAQ (reference sequence). Here the CDR3 DNA reads TGTGCCAGCAGCTTCCGGGTCTCGAGGGATACGCAGTATTTT. Translated: CASSFRVSRDTQYF.

V is TRBV5-1 and J is TRBJ2-5, with D unresolved. The CDR3 runs to 15 residues. Germline CDR1 SGHRS, CDR2 YFSETQ. V was cut by 0 bases and J by 4 bases, with 13 bases left in between. CDR3 in amino acids: CASSLAQAGVETQYF. The CDR3 DNA is TGCGCCAGCAGCTTGGCCCAGGCAGGTGTAGAGACCCAGTACTTC.

The chain recombines TRBV5-1 with TRBJ2-1, with TRBD2 matching 8 bases. J gave up 6 bases and V 5 bases, and 10 bases lay outside the gene matches. Germline V gene lookup returns CDR1 SGHRS and CDR2 YFSETQ. This CDR3 has 15 residues. The CDR3 DNA reads TGCGCCAGCAGTGGCGGGAGGCGGGTGTTCAATGAGCAGTTCTTC. This encodes CASSGGRRVFNEQFF.

This clone was recorded a few times. The V call is TRBV30, the J call TRBJ1-1; no clear D gene. Trimming removed 0 bases from V and 4 bases from J, with 6 bases in between. This CDR3 contains 12 residues. Germline loops: CDR1 GTSNPN, CDR2 SVGIG (reference sequence). The CDR3: CAWSVMATEAFF. CDR3 coding DNA: TGTGCCTGGAGTGTAATGGCCACTGAAGCTTTCTTT.

A word on this clone: One end of the junction is discordant with germline, which a read error may explain. This rearrangement joins TRBV10-2 to TRBJ2-2, with a tentative D call TRBD2 (5 bases). The CDR3 loop spans 18 amino acids. The germline V gene has CDR1 WSHSY and CDR2 SAAADI. CDR3 loop: CASSPGMFSSAKTGELFF. In DNA form, the CDR3 reads TGCGCCAGCAGTCCCGGGATGTTTTCGTCCGCGAAGACCGGGGAGCTGTTTTTT.

The gene calls are TRBV7-8 and TRBJ2-3, with 8 positions matching TRBD1. The CDR3 length is 16 residues. Trimming took 4 bases from V and 6 from J; bases not matched to a gene: 12. Per the germline V gene, CDR1 is SGHVS and CDR2 is FQNEAQ. The CDR3 is CASSSKTGVPPDTQYF. CDR3 coding DNA: TGTGCCAGCAGCTCCAAGACAGGGGTTCCCCCCGATACGCAGTATTTT.

The rearrangement joins TRBV6-5 to TRBJ2-2; perhaps D is TRBD1 or TRBD2 (5 bases each). From germline, CDR1 is MNHEY and CDR2 SVGAGI. Trimming took off 8 bases at V and 4 bases at J, with 17 bases between the two ends. This CDR3 contains 15 residues. In DNA, the CDR3 is TGTGCCAGCGGTGTGAGGGGACCCCTCACCGGGGAGCTGTTTTTT. Translated, it gives CASGVRGPLTGELFF.

V gene TRBV10-2 combines with J gene TRBJ1-2; 7 bases agree with TRBD1. Unmatched junction bases numbered 7, after V lost 9 bases and J lost 6 bases. The CDR3 contains 12 residues. Germline-derived CDR1 and CDR2 are WSHSY and SAAADI. For the CDR3, the DNA is TGCGCCAGGGTACCTACAGGGGATGGCTACACCTTC. It specifies CARVPTGDGYTF.

The gene calls are TRBV2 and TRBJ2-7; 8 bases map to TRBD1. Germline trimming cut 7 bases from V and 7 bases from J; bases unmatched to any gene: 12. The CDR3 consists of 14 residues. Germline assignment: CDR1 SNHLY and CDR2 FYNNEI. In DNA, the CDR3 is TGTGCCAGCACAGAGACAGGGGTGAGCCCAGAGCAGTACTTC. It codes for CASTETGVSPEQYF. The variable domain in full, with the rest retrieved from reference TRBV2 and TRBJ2-7, is EPEVTQTPSHQVTQMGQEVILRCVPISNHLYFYWYRQILGQKVEFLVSFYNNEISEKSEIFDDQFSVERPDGSNFTLKIRSTKLEDSAMYFCASTETGVSPEQYFGPGTRLTVT.

The chain has TRBV21-1 and TRBJ2-5; TRBD2 is the table's D call, not checked against the DNA. TRBV21-1 is annotated as a pseudogene. The CDR3 runs 13 residues. CDR3 in DNA: TGTGCCAGCAGCAAAGTAAGAGAGGAGACCCAGTACTTC. It encodes CASSKVREETQYF.

This clone showed up just once. This chain joins TRBV7-9 and TRBJ2-7; perhaps TRBD2 as D (6 bases). V shed 2 bases and J shed 2 bases, with 10 bases lying between them. This CDR3 spans 14 amino acids. Germline CDR1 and CDR2: SEHNR and FQNEAQ (reference sequence). CDR3 coding DNA: TGTGCCAGCAGCTTAACGGGAGAGCCCTACGAGCAGTACTTC. Translating it yields CASSLTGEPYEQYF.

A word on this clone: This likely came from a read error, as a far larger clone is one base away. The same CDR3 arises from other DNA sequences in this sample as well. The V and J genes are TRBV19 and TRBJ2-7; 7 bases align to TRBD2. CDR3 size: 15 residues. Germline loops: CDR1 LNHDA, CDR2 SQIVND (reference sequence). CDR3 in DNA: TGTGCCAGTAGTACTCTGGGGGGGATCTCCTACGAGCAATACTTC. It codes for CASSTLGGISYEQYF.

This chain joins TRBV27 and TRBJ1-2; TRBD1 might be the D (5 bases). The CDR3 extends over 11 amino acids. Trimming left V 8 bases short and J 7 bases short, with 11 bases between. Germline-derived CDR1 and CDR2 are MNHEY and SMNVEV (reference sequence). The CDR3 protein is CASRGRGGYTF. The CDR3, as DNA: TGTGCCAGCCGGGGCCGCGGTGGCTACACCTTC.

The CDR3 region is CASSSRPENEKLFF. The CDR3 DNA sequence: TGTGCCAGCAGCTCACGGCCGGAAAATGAAAAACTGTTTTTT. V is TRBV11-2 and J is TRBJ1-4; D ambiguous. V lost 4 bases and J lost 5, with 11 bases in between. Germline CDR1 SGHAT, CDR2 FQNNGV. The CDR3 is 14 residues long.

Only a few counts were recorded for this clone. J is TRBJ2-7 and V is TRBV9; TRBD1 is a possible D gene (6 bases). The CDR3 sequence is 15 residues long. Trimming took off 5 bases at V and 0 bases at J, with 15 bases between the two ends. From germline, CDR1 is SGDLS and CDR2 YYNGEE. The CDR3 region is CASSRSWDNSYEQYF. The CDR3 DNA is TGTGCCAGCAGTCGTTCGTGGGACAACTCCTACGAGCAGTACTTC.

The J gene is TRBJ1-1, the V gene TRBV7-8, with D possibly being TRBD1 (6 bases). Trimming took 3 bases from V and 3 from J, leaving 11 bases between them. The CDR3 extends over 14 amino acids. The germline CDR1 and CDR2 sequences are SGHVS and FQNEAQ. The CDR3: CASSFSDSYTEAFF. Written as DNA, the CDR3 is TGTGCCAGCAGCTTCTCGGACAGTTACACTGAAGCTTTCTTT. Full variable domain (remainder filled in from reference TRBV7-8 and TRBJ1-1): GAGVSQSPRYKVAKRGQDVALRCDPISGHVSLFWYQQALGQGPEFLTYFQNEAQLDKSGLPSDRFFAERPEGSVSTLKIQRTQQEDSAVYLCASSFSDSYTEAFFGQGTRLTVV.

This clone was picked up many times. The V gene is TRBV9, the J gene TRBJ2-6, with D possibly matching TRBD1 (6 bases). Germline values: CDR1 SGDLS, CDR2 YYNGEE. V lost 3 bases and J lost 0, with 13 bases in between. The CDR3 has 17 residues. This CDR3 is CASSGGQTNSGANVLTF. CDR3 DNA sequence: TGTGCCAGCAGCGGCGGACAGACCAACTCTGGGGCCAACGTCCTGACTTTC.

Here the CDR3 reads CASSLATGLAGSDTQYF. DNA of the CDR3: TGTGCCAGCAGCTTAGCAACGGGACTAGCGGGTTCAGATACGCAGTATTTT. The genes are TRBV11-1 and TRBJ2-3, with 12 bases matching TRBD2. Germline loops: CDR1 SGHAT, CDR2 FQDESV (reference sequence). J was trimmed by 4 bases and V by 0 bases; bases with no gene match: 5. The CDR3 sequence is 17 residues long. Supplemented by reference TRBV11-1 and TRBJ2-3, the full variable domain reads EAEVAQSPRYKITEKSQAVAFWCDPISGHATLYWYRQILGQGPELLVQFQDESVVDDSQLPKDRFSAERLKGVDSTLKIQPAELGDSAMYLCASSLATGLAGSDTQYFGPGTRLTVL.

This chain joins TRBV28 and TRBJ2-7; 7 nucleotides agree with TRBD1. The CDR3 totals 16 residues. With V trimmed by 4 bases and J by 3 bases, 12 bases remained unmatched. Looked up from germline, CDR1 is MDHEN and CDR2 is SYDVKM. CDR3 loop: CASSSLSTGSSYEQYF. CDR3 nucleotide sequence: TGTGCCAGCAGTTCCCTATCGACAGGGTCAAGCTACGAGCAGTACTTC.